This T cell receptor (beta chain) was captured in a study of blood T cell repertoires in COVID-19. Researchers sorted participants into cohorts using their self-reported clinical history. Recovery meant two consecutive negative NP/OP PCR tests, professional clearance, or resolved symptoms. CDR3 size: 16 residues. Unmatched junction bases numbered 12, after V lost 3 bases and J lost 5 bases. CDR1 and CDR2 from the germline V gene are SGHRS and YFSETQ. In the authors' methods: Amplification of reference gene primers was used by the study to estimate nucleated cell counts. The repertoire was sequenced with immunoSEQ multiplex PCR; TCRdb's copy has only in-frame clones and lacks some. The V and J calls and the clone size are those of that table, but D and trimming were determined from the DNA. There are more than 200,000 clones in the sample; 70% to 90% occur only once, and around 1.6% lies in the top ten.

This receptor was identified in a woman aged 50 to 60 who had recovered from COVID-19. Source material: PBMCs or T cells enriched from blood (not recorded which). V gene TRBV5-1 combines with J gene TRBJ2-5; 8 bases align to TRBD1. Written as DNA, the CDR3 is TGCGCCAGCAGCTCCCCAGGAGACAGGGGTTGGGAGACCCAGTACTTC. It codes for CASSSPGDRGWETQYF. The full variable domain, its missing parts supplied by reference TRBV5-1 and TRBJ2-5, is KAGVTQTPRYLIKTRGQQVTLSCSPISGHRSVSWYQQTPGQGLQFLFEYFSETQRNKGNFPGRFSGRQFSNSRSEMNVSTLELGDSALYLCASSSPGDRGWETQYFGPGTRLLVL.